These 9 T cell receptor beta chains came from one sample sequenced in a study of blood T cell repertoires in COVID-19. Sequencing was performed with immunoSEQ multiplex PCR; in TCRdb, only in-frame clones are kept and a portion is missing. The sample consists of about 170,000 clones, 88% of them appearing once. The sequenced sample was peripheral blood. All receptors derive from a man aged 45 to 65 who had recovered from COVID-19.

Only one count was recorded for this clone. The chain links TRBV19 to TRBJ1-6; D not resolved. This CDR3 spans 13 amino acids. V was clipped by 5 bases and J by 8 bases, with 10 bases between them. The germline CDR1 and CDR2 sequences are LNHDA and SQIVND (reference sequence). The CDR3 bases are TGTGCCAGTAGTGTCGACACCCATTCACCCCTCCACTTT. Translation: CASSVDTHSPLHF.

The chain links TRBV28 to TRBJ2-1; D is uncertain. Per the germline V gene, CDR1 is MDHEN and CDR2 is SYDVKM. This CDR3 region has 16 residues. V was pared by 5 bases and J by 0 bases, with 14 bases between. CDR3 residues: CASSNRLLSSYNEQFF. Here the CDR3 DNA reads TGTGCCAGCAGTAACCGACTCTTGAGCTCCTACAATGAGCAGTTCTTC.

This chain connects TRBV9 to TRBJ2-1; D is undetermined. The CDR3 runs to 12 residues. Germline CDR1 and CDR2: SGDLS and YYNGEE. V was pared by 1 base and J by 7 bases, with 6 bases between. The CDR3: CASSVKENEQFF. In nucleotides, the CDR3 is TGTGCCAGCAGCGTAAAGGAGAATGAGCAGTTCTTC.

CDR3 loop: CASSLTGNSPLHF. The CDR3 nucleotides are TGTGCCAGCAGCCTCACAGGGAATTCACCCCTCCACTTT. This chain uses TRBV3-1 (or the pseudogene TRBV3-2) with TRBJ1-6, with a weak D call TRBD1 (6 bases). CDR1 is LGHDT, CDR2 YNNKEL, per germline (reference sequence). V was pared by 4 bases and J by 7 bases, with 8 bases between. The CDR3 is 13 amino acids.

The chain recombines TRBV9 with TRBJ2-1; 9 bases line up with TRBD1. The V gene's germline CDR1 is SGDLS and CDR2 YYNGEE. V lost 4 bases to trimming and J lost 14 bases; unmatched junction nucleotides: 7. This CDR3 comprises 12 residues. CDR3 coding DNA: TGTGCCAGCAGCCCGGGACAGGGACGGGAGTTCTTC. This gives the protein CASSPGQGREFF.

V gene TRBV9 combines with J gene TRBJ2-3; 8 nucleotides line up with TRBD1. The V gene end was trimmed by 3 bases and the J gene end by 3 bases; junction bases not matched to a gene: 3. The CDR3 length is 14 residues. CDR1 and CDR2 (germline): SGDLS, YYNGEE. The CDR3 is CASSGTGQTDTQYF. Written as DNA, the CDR3 is TGTGCCAGCAGCGGGACAGGGCAGACAGATACGCAGTATTTT.

The rearrangement uses TRBV7-2 and TRBJ2-5, with 11 nucleotides matching TRBD1. V lost 5 bases, J lost 2 bases, and 4 bases stayed unmatched. The length of the CDR3 is 15 residues. Germline lookup yields CDR1 SGHTA and CDR2 FQGNSA. The CDR3 DNA is TGTGCCAGCAGCCTCCGGGACAGGGGGCAAGAGACCCAGTACTTC. The encoded protein is CASSLRDRGQETQYF.

The rearrangement uses TRBV7-2 and TRBJ1-4; D is unclear. The germline V gene has CDR1 SGHTA and CDR2 FQGNSA. V was pared by 4 bases and J by 0 bases, with 12 bases between. The CDR3 runs to 16 residues. The CDR3 is CASSSPRPATNEKLFF. The DNA for the CDR3 is TGTGCCAGCAGCTCCCCGAGGCCGGCAACTAATGAAAAACTGTTTTTT.

The gene calls are TRBV11-2 and TRBJ1-4; the D gene is possibly TRBD1 (5 bases). The V end was cut by 6 bases, the J end by 3 bases, with 14 bases between. This CDR3 is built from 15 residues. Germline-derived CDR1 and CDR2 are SGHAT and FQNNGV. CDR3 DNA: TGTGCCAGCAGGCGATACGGGGGAGCTAATGAAAAACTGTTTTTT. Its protein product is CASRRYGGANEKLFF.